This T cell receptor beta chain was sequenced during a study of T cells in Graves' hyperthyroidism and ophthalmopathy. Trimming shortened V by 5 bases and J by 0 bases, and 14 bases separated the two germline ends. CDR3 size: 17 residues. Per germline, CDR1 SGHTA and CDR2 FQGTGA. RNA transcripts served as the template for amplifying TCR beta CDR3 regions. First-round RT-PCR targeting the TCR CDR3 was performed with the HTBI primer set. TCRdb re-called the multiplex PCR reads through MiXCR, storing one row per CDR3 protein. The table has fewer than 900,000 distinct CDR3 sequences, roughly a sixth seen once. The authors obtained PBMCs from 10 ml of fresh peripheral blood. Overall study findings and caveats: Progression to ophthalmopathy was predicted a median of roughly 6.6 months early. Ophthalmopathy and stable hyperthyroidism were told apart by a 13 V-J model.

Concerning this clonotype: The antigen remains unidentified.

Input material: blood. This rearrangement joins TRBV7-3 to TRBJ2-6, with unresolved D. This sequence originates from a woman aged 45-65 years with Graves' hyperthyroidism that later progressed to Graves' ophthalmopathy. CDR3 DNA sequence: TGTGCCAGCAGCCGATCGGGCGTTCTCTCTGGGGCCAACGTCCTGACTTTC. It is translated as CASSRSGVLSGANVLTF.